This T cell receptor beta chain originates from a study of early T cells in non-severe SARS-CoV-2 infection. The CDR3 runs 15 residues. V was clipped by 7 bases and J by 3 bases; unmatched bases: 12. Germline lookup yields CDR1 MNHNY and CDR2 SVGAGI (reference sequence). Unique molecular identifiers (one per individual cDNA molecule) were attached. TCRdb recomputed calls from the 5' RACE reads with MiXCR, one row per CDR3 protein. The table includes tens of thousands of distinct CDR3 sequences, about 15% detected once. In its sample, this clonotype was seen a few times. The chain couples TRBV6-6 to TRBJ2-7, with 7 bases matching TRBD1. The sequence was collected from an adult who was a healthcare worker with PCR-confirmed SARS-CoV-2 infection or an uninfected control (not recorded which). The specimen comprised whole blood, sampled at baseline. This chain's CDR3 is CASTPSDRVNYEQYF. DNA of the CDR3: TGTGCCAGCACCCCCAGCGACAGGGTCAACTACGAGCAGTACTTC.